The clone carrying this T cell receptor (beta chain) was detected a few times. Its matching antigen is unknown. Mouse names are used for the genes. The read ends 3 residues early relative to the CDR3; the germline J gene fills the gap. Germline V lookup: CDR1 NNHDY, CDR2 SYVADS. The CDR3 runs to 14 residues. After removal of 8 bases from V and 3 bases from J, the junction contained 1 base not matched to a gene. This sample was included in a study of CD8+ T cells in alopecia areata. Study at large: Grafting placed skin from approximately 6-13-month-old C3H/HeJ donors with spontaneous alopecia onto roughly 6-10-week-old female C3H/HeJ mice. Study-level results: Compared with normal scalp, lesional scalp had higher clonality and more expanded CD8+ clones. Sharing of TCR sequences between patients (possibly for HLA-related reasons) was less clear than in mice. Normal skin's resident alphabeta T cells are sequenced alongside lesional scalp T cells.

Reverse transcribed after extraction, RNA yielded cDNA as the sequencing template. Produced via immunoSEQ multiplex PCR; TCRdb's table is partial and in-frame only. Recorded here are 290,000 or so clones, none singletons. Cells pooled from cutaneous lymph nodes were sorted on CD4, CD8alpha, NKG2D, NKG2ACE and other markers. The sequencing input was CD4+ T cells sorted from a lymph node. The source is a C3H/HeJ mouse with alopecia areata. The MHC haplotype of the strain is H2-k. The chain links TRBV13-3 to TRBJ1-6, with 11 bases lining up with TRBD1. TRBJ1-6 is assigned to the ORF class and has an uncertain function. The part of the CDR3 DNA that was read is TGTGCCAGGGGACAGGGGGTCTATAATTCGCCC. Amino acid sequence: CARGQGVYNSP. The complete CDR3 protein is CARGQGVYNSPLYF.